One sample yielded the 3 T cell receptor beta chains listed below, sequenced in a study of TIL therapy for anti-PD-1-resistant metastatic lung cancer. Sequencing used immunoSEQ v3. TCRdb keeps only in-frame clones here, not all; method: immunoSEQ multiplex PCR. This table holds tens of thousands of clones, 65% to 90% found once. As to time point: pre-treatment sample, taken before nivolumab and TIL therapy. The source was blood, collected at baseline. These receptors were obtained from a person aged 25-85 years with non-small cell lung cancer.

This rearrangement joins TRBV7-8 to TRBJ2-1; 9 bases align to TRBD1. Germline-derived CDR1 and CDR2 are SGHVS and FQNEAQ. The V and J ends lost 8 bases and 5 bases, in that order; junction bases with no gene match: 10. This CDR3 region has 15 residues. The CDR3 bases are TGTGCCAGCCGAACCGGGACAGGGTCCAACAATGAGCAGTTCTTC. Translated: CASRTGTGSNNEQFF. The whole variable domain, remainder taken from reference TRBV7-8 and TRBJ2-1, is GAGVSQSPRYKVAKRGQDVALRCDPISGHVSLFWYQQALGQGPEFLTYFQNEAQLDKSGLPSDRFFAERPEGSVSTLKIQRTQQEDSAVYLCASRTGTGSNNEQFFGPGTRLTVL.

V gene TRBV5-1 combines with J gene TRBJ2-7; possible D gene TRBD2, 6 bases. Trimming took off 3 bases at V and 7 bases at J, with 17 bases between the two ends. CDR1 is SGHRS, CDR2 YFSETQ, per germline. This CDR3 has 14 residues. The chain's CDR3 is CASSWAIQAGEQYF. CDR3 nucleotide sequence: TGCGCCAGCAGCTGGGCGATACAGGCGGGGGAGCAGTACTTC.

This clone was detected once. The J gene is TRBJ2-3, the V gene TRBV19; a weak D match, TRBD1 (5 bases). CDR1 is LNHDA, CDR2 SQIVND, per germline (reference sequence). V dropped 1 base and J dropped 4 bases, with 12 bases sitting between them. The CDR3 is 15 residues long. The CDR3 bases are TGTGCCAGTAGTATAGGGCAGGGTTACCCAGATACGCAGTATTTT. Translating it yields CASSIGQGYPDTQYF.